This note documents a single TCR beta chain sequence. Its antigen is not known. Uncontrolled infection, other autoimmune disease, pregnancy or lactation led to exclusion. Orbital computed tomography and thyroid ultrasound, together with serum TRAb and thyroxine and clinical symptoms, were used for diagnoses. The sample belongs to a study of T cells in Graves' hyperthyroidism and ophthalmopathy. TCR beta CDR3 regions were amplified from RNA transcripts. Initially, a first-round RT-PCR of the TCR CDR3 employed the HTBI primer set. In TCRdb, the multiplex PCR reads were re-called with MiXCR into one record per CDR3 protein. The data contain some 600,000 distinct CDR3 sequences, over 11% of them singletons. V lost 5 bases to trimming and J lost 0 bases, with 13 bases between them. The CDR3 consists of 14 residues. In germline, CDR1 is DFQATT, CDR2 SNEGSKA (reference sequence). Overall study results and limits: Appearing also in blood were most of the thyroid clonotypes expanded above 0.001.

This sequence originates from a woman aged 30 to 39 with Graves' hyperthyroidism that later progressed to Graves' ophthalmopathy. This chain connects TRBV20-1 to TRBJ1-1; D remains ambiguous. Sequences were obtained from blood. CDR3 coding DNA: TGCAGTGCTGGCCGGATGGGATTGAACACTGAAGCTTTCTTT. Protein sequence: CSAGRMGLNTEAFF.